A single T cell receptor beta chain is shown here with its context. The data originate from a study of blood T cell repertoires in COVID-19. Looking at the study overall: Donors in the United States, Italy and Spain gave samples during acute or convalescent COVID-19.

Two negative PCRs, clearance, or symptom resolution were required of recovered Cohort 3 donors. Original processing methods: The assay estimated nucleated cells by amplifying reference gene primers. The data were produced by immunoSEQ multiplex PCR, yet TCRdb's version contains in-frame clones alone and is incomplete. The V and J calls and clone size come from that table; D and trimming were worked out from the DNA. The data contain a few hundred thousand clones, approximately 85% of them seen just once; the ten biggest clones take up roughly 4%. Trimming removed 5 bases from V and 3 bases from J; junction bases left unmatched: 10. Germline V gene data show CDR1 as SEHNR and CDR2 as FQNEAQ (reference sequence). CDR3 length equals 15 residues.

Material for sequencing was PBMCs or T cells enriched from blood (not recorded which). The V call is TRBV7-9, the J call TRBJ2-7, with 7 bases aligning to TRBD2. This receptor was obtained from a woman in her twenties or thirties who had recovered from COVID-19. CDR3 in DNA: TGTGCCAGCAGCCGCGGACTAGGGACTATCTACGAGCAGTACTTC. Residues: CASSRGLGTIYEQYF.